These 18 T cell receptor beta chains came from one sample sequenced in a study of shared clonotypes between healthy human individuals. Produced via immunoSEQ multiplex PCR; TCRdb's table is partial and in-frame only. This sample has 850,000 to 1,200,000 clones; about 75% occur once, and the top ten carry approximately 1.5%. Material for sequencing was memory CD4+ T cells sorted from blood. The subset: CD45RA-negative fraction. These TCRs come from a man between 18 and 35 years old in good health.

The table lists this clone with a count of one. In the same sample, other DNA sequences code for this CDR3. The CDR3 sequence is CASSPWTSQETQYF. Here the CDR3 DNA reads TGTGCCAGCAGCCCGTGGACTAGTCAAGAGACCCAGTACTTC. The V gene is TRBV7-9, the J gene TRBJ2-5; 7 nucleotides line up with TRBD2. In germline, CDR1 is SEHNR, CDR2 FQNEAQ (reference sequence). V lost 5 bases, J lost 2 bases, and 5 bases stayed unmatched. This CDR3 has 14 amino acids.

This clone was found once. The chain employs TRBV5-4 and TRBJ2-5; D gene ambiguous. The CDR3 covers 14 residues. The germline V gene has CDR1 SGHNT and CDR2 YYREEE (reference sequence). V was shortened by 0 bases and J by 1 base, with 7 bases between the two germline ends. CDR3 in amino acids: CASSLGSSQETQYF. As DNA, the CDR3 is TGTGCCAGCAGCTTGGGGTCTAGCCAAGAGACCCAGTACTTC.

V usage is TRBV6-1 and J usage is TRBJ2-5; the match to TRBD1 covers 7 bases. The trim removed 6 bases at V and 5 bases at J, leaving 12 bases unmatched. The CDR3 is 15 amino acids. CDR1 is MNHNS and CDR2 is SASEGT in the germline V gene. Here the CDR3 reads CASSPNRGSGETQYF. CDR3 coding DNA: TGTGCCAGCAGCCCGAACAGGGGCTCAGGGGAGACCCAGTACTTC.

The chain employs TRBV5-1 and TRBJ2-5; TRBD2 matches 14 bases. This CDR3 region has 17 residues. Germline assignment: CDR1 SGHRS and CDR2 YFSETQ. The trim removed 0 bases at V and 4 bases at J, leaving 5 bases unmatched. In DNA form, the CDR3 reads TGCGCCAGCAGCTTGGCCACCGGGACTAGCGGGAGAGAGACCCAGTACTTC. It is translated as CASSLATGTSGRETQYF. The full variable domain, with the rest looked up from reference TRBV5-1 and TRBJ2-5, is KAGVTQTPRYLIKTRGQQVTLSCSPISGHRSVSWYQQTPGQGLQFLFEYFSETQRNKGNFPGRFSGRQFSNSRSEMNVSTLELGDSALYLCASSLATGTSGRETQYFGPGTRLLVL.

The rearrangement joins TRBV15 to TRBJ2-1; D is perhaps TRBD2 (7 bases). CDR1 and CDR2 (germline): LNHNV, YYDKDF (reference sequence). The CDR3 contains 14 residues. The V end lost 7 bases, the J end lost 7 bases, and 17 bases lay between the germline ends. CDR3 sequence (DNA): TGTGCCACCACGGGCGGGGGCTCCGCGAATGAGCAGTTCTTC. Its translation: CATTGGGSANEQFF.

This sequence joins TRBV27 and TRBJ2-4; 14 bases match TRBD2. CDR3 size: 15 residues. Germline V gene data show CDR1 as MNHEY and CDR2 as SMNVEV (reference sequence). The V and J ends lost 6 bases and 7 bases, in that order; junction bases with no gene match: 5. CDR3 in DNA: TGTGCCAGCAGGGGGACTAGCGGGAGTCGTAACATTCAGTACTTC. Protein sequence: CASRGTSGSRNIQYF.

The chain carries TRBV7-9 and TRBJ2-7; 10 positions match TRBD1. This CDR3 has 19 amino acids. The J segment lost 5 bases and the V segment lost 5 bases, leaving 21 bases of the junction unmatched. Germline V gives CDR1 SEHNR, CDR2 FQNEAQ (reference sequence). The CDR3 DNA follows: TGTGCCAGCAGCCGGACGAAAGGGACAGGGGTAGCCCGGCAGGACGAGCAGTACTTC. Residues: CASSRTKGTGVARQDEQYF.

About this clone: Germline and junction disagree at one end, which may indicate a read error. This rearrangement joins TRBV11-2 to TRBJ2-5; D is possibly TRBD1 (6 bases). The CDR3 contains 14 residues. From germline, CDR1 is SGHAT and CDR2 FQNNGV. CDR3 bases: TGTGCCAGCAGATTATGGGGACACCAGGAGACCCAGTACTTC. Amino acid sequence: CASRLWGHQETQYF.

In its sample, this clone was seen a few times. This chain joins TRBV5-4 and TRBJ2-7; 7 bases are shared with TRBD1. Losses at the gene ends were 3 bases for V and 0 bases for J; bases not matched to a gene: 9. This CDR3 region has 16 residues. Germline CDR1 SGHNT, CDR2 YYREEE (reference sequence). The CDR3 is CASSSTGLLGSYEQYF. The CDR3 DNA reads TGTGCCAGCAGCTCGACAGGGTTATTAGGCTCCTACGAGCAGTACTTC.

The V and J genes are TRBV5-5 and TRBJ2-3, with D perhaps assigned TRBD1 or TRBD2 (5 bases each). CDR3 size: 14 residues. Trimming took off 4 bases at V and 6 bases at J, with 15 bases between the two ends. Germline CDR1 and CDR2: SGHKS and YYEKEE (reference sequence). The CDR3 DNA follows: TGTGCCAGCAGCCTGGGACCGCTGCCGGATACGCAGTATTTT. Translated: CASSLGPLPDTQYF.

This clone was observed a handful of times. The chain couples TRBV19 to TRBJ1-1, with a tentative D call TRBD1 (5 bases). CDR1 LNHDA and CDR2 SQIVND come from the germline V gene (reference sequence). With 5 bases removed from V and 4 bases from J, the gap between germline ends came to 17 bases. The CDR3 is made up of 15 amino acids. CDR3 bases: TGTGCCAGTAGTGCCACGGGGGGGATTGGCACTGAAGCTTTCTTT. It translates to CASSATGGIGTEAFF.

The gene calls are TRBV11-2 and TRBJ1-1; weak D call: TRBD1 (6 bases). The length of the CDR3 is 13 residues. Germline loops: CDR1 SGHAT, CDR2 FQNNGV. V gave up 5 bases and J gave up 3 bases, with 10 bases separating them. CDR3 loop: CASSGQYYTEAFF. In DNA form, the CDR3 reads TGTGCCAGCAGCGGACAGTACTACACTGAAGCTTTCTTT. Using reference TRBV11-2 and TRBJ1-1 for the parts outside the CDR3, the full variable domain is EAGVAQSPRYKIIEKRQSVAFWCNPISGHATLYWYQQILGQGPKLLIQFQNNGVVDDSQLPKDRFSAERLKGVDSTLKIQPAKLEDSAVYLCASSGQYYTEAFFGQGTRLTVV.

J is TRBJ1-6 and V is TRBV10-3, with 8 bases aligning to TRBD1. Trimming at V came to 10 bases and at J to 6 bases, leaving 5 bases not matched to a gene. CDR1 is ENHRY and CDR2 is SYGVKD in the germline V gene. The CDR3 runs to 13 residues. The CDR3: CATAGTGNSPLHF. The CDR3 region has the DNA TGTGCCACTGCCGGGACAGGTAATTCACCCCTCCACTTT.

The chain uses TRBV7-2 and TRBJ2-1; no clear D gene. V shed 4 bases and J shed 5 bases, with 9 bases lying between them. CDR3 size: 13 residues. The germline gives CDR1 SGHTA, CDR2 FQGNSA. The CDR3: CASSSPPHNEQFF. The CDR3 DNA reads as TGTGCCAGCAGCTCCCCCCCGCACAATGAGCAGTTCTTC.

The CDR3 DNA reads as TGTGCCAGCAGTGAAAGGACAGGGGGTCCCAGCGAGCAGTACTTC. As protein: CASSERTGGPSEQYF. The gene calls are TRBV6-7 and TRBJ2-7; 10 bases are a match to TRBD1. Being an ORF, TRBV6-7 has a function that is uncertain. This CDR3 region has 15 residues. Trimming removed 5 bases from V and 6 bases from J; junction bases left unmatched: 10.

The chain's CDR3 is CASSSSGLLNSPLHF. The CDR3 nucleotides are TGTGCCAGCAGTTCCTCAGGGCTTCTGAATTCACCCCTCCACTTT. The V gene is TRBV27, the J gene TRBJ1-6, with D possibly TRBD1 on 5 matching bases. The CDR3 sequence is 15 residues long. V was cut by 4 bases and J by 7 bases, with 14 bases left in between. Germline assignment: CDR1 MNHEY and CDR2 SMNVEV (reference sequence).

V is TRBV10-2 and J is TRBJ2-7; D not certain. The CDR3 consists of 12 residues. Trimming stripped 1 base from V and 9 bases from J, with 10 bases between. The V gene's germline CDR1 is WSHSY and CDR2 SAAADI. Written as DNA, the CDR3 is TGCGCCAGCAGTGAGTTGGCTAGTTGGCAGTACTTC. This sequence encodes CASSELASWQYF.

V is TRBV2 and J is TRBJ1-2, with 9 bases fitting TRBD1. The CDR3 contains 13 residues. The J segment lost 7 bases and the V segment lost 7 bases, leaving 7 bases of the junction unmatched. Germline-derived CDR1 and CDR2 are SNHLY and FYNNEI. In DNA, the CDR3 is TGTGCCAGCATCCGGGACAGGGTTCTTGGCTACACCTTC. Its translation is CASIRDRVLGYTF.